This T cell receptor (beta chain) comes out of a study of response to subunit inactivated influenza vaccine. Overall study findings and caveats: That few new T cells are recruited by each seasonal influenza vaccination was the authors' suggestion.

TCRdb passed the RT-PCR reads through MiXCR, listing each CDR3 protein once. In the table there are approximately 500,000 distinct CDR3 sequences, 13% of which are singletons. This clonotype showed up just a few times. Its cognate antigen is unknown. Germline CDR1 reads ENHRY; CDR2 reads SYGVKD. The CDR3 has 16 amino acids. Deletions cut 0 bases from V and 1 base from J, with 13 bases between. The input for sequencing was PBMCs from blood, taken about 40 days after vaccination. The origin of this receptor is a man aged 45-65 years who received an inactivated influenza vaccine. V is TRBV10-3 and J is TRBJ2-7, with a tentative D call TRBD1 (8 bases). The CDR3 is CAISESDRGGSYEQYF. CDR3 DNA: TGTGCCATCAGTGAGTCCGACAGGGGAGGGTCCTACGAGCAGTACTTC.